A selection of T cell receptor beta chains follows, all from one sample in a study of identical twins. TCRdb re-analysed the 5' RACE reads in MiXCR, keeping a single row per CDR3 protein. This sample has 200,000 to 250,000 distinct CDR3 sequences, with 7.5% found just once. The sample was also reused in another study, on yellow fever vaccine responses in identical twins.

Material for sequencing was CD8+ T cells sorted from blood. The receptors shown here come from a woman aged 18-29 years in good health. CDR3s include the opening cysteine and the closing phenylalanine or tryptophan.

J | V | CDR3
TRBJ1-2 | TRBV10-3 | CAISDPGTGVGYTF
TRBJ1-1 | TRBV7-9 | CASSKSSEAFF
TRBJ2-3 | TRBV27 | CASSLKRRTTDTQYF
TRBJ2-7 | TRBV28 | CASSSPWDEQYF
TRBJ2-2 | TRBV3-1 | CATSQVRTGGITGELFF
TRBJ1-1 | TRBV7-9 | CASSSDTEAFF
TRBJ2-5 | TRBV13 | CASKRGTAQETQYF
TRBJ2-5 | TRBV7-9 | CASSLELYQETQYF
TRBJ1-1 | TRBV20-1 | CSAPNPLQGRGTEAFF
TRBJ1-2 | TRBV29-1 | CSARGGAGYTF
TRBJ2-7 | TRBV2 | CASSGTSGDYEQYF
TRBJ2-3 | TRBV5-6 | CASSLGGITNTQYF
TRBJ2-1 | TRBV2 | CASRKSGWTNEQFF
TRBJ2-7 | TRBV4-1 | CASSQDRASVGYEQYF
TRBJ2-1 | TRBV9 | CASSKGTSGIYNEQFF
TRBJ1-5 | TRBV18 | CASSPAGLQPQHF
TRBJ2-1 | TRBV7-2 | CASSLVLAAHVEQFF
TRBJ2-1 | TRBV7-9 | CASSYRDTGYNEQFF
TRBJ2-3 | TRBV7-3 | CASSHQFGTDTQYF
TRBJ1-1 | TRBV3-1 | CASSPHLDGSGAFF
TRBJ1-2 | TRBV28 | CASSFRGRVQGYTF
TRBJ1-5 | TRBV7-9 | CASQVDSQPQHF
TRBJ2-2 | TRBV24-1 | CATSGHRETGELFF
TRBJ1-3 | TRBV12-3/TRBV12-4 | CASTGVFSGNTIYF
TRBJ2-1 | TRBV15 | CATSSAGTSVYNEQFF
TRBJ2-2 | TRBV20-1 | CSARALGSGGASSETGELFF
TRBJ2-1 | TRBV20-1 | CSANGGMGVTEQFF
TRBJ2-1 | TRBV4-1 | CASSFLGSRNEQFF
TRBJ2-7 | TRBV27 | CASSLSYGDSHYEQYF
TRBJ1-2 | TRBV29-1 | CSVGTGVTYGYTF
TRBJ2-1 | TRBV7-8 | CASRISGSDDEQFF
TRBJ1-2 | TRBV29-1 | CSVVAGYGYTF
TRBJ2-7 | TRBV4-1 | CASSQDPGGAYEQYF
TRBJ2-3 | TRBV9 | CASSVGPRGADTQYF
TRBJ1-1 | TRBV15 | CATSGDSEAFF
TRBJ2-3 | TRBV12-2 | CASRLSPTSGRVRGQYF
TRBJ2-1 | TRBV29-1 | CSVEDYNEQFF
TRBJ2-1 | TRBV29-1 | CSVVGRKDNEQFF
TRBJ2-7 | TRBV7-9 | CASSFTSEEQYF
TRBJ2-7 | TRBV20-1 | CSARDPETDYEQYF